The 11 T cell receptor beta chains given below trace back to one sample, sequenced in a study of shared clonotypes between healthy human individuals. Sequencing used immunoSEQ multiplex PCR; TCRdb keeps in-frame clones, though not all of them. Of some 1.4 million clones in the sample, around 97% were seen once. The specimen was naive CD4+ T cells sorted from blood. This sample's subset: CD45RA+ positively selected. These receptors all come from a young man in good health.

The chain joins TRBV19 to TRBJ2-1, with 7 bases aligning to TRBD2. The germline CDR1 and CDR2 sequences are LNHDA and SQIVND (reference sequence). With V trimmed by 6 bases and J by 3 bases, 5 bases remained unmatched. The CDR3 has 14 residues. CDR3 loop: CASRAGTIYNEQFF. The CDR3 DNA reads TGTGCCAGTAGAGCCGGGACTATCTACAATGAGCAGTTCTTC.

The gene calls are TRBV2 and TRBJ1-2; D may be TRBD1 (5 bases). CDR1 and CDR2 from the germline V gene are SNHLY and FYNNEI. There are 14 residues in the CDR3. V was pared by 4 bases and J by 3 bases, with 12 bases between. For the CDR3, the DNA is TGTGCCAGCAGTGTGAAGGGGCTAGACTATGGCTACACCTTC. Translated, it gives CASSVKGLDYGYTF.

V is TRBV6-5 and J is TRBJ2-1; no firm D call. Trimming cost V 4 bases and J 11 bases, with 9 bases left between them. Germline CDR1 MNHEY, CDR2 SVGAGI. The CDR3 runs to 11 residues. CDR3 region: CASSSGSKQFF. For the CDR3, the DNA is TGTGCCAGCAGTTCCGGGTCCAAGCAGTTCTTC.

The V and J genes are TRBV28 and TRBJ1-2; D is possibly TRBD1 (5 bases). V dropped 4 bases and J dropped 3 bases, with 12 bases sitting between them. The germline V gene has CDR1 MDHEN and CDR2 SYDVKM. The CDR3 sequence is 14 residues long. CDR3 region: CASSSAGPDYGYTF. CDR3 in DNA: TGTGCCAGCAGTTCTGCGGGGCCGGACTATGGCTACACCTTC.

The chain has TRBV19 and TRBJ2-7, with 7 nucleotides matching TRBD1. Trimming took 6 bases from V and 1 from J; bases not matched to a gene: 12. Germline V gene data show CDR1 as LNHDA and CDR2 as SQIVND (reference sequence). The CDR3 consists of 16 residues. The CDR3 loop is CASRKTGSVFSYEQYF. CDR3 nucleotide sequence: TGTGCCAGTAGGAAGACAGGGAGTGTGTTTTCCTACGAGCAGTACTTC. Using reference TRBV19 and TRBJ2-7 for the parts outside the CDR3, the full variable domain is DGGITQSPKYLFRKEGQNVTLSCEQNLNHDAMYWYRQDPGQGLRLIYYSQIVNDFQKGDIAEGYSVSREKKESFPLTVTSAQKNPTAFYLCASRKTGSVFSYEQYFGPGTRLTVT.

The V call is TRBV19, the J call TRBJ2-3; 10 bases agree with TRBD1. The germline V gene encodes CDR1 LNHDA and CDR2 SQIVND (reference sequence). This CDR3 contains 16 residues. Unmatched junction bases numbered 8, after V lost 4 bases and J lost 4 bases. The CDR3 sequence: CASSTGTGAYADTQYF. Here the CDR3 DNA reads TGTGCCAGTAGTACAGGGACAGGGGCCTACGCAGATACGCAGTATTTT.

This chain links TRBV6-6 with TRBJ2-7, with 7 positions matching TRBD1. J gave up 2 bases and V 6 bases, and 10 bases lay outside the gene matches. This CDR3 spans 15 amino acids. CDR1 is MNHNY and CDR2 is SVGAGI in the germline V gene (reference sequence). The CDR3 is CASRRSGTEAYEQYF. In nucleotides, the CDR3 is TGTGCCAGCAGGAGATCCGGGACAGAAGCCTACGAGCAGTACTTC.

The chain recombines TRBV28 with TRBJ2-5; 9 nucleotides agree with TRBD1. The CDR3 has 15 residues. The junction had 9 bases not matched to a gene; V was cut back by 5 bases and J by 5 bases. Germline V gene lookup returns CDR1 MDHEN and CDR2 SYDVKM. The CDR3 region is CASSKWTGAGETQYF. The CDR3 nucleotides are TGTGCCAGCAGTAAATGGACAGGGGCTGGGGAGACCCAGTACTTC.

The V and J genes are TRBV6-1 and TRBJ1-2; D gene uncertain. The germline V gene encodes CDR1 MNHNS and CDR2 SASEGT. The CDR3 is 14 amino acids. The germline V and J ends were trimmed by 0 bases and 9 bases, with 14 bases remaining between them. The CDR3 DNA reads TGTGCCAGCAGTGAAGCCCCATGGTCTGGGCGCTACACCTTC. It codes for CASSEAPWSGRYTF.

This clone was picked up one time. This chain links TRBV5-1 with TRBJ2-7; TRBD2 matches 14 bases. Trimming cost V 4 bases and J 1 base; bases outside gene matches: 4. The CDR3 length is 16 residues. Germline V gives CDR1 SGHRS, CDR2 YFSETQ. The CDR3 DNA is TGCGCCAGCAGCGCAGGACTAGCGGGAGGTTCCTACGAGCAGTACTTC. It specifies CASSAGLAGGSYEQYF.

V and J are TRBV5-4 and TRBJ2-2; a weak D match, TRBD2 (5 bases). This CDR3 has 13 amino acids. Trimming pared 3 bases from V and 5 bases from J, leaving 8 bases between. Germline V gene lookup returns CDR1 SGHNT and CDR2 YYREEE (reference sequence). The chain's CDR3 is CASSSRGTGELFF. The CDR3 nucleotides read TGTGCCAGCAGCTCCCGAGGGACCGGGGAGCTGTTTTTT. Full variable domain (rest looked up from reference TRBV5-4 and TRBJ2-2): ETGVTQSPTHLIKTRGQQVTLRCSSQSGHNTVSWYQQALGQGPQFIFQYYREEENGRGNFPPRFSGLQFPNYSSELNVNALELDDSALYLCASSSRGTGELFFGEGSRLTVL.